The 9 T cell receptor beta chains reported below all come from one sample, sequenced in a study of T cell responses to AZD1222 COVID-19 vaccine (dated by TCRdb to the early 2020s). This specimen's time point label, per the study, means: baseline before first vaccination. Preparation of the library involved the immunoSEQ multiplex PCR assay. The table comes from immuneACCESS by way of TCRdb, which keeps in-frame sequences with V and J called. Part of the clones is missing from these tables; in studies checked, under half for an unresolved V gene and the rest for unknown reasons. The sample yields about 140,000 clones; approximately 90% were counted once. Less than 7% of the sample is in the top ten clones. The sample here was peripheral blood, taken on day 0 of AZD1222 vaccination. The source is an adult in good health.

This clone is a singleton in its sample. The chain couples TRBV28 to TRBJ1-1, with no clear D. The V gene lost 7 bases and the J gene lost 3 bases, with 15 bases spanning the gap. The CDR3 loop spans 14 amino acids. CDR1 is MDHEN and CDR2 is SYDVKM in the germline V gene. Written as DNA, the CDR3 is TGTGCCAGCACCCCCGTCTGGAGGGACACTGAAGCTTTCTTT. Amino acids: CASTPVWRDTEAFF.

This CDR3 is CASSPRTGLGNQPQHF. Here the CDR3 DNA reads TGTGCCAGCAGCCCTAGGACAGGGCTGGGCAATCAGCCCCAGCATTTT. This chain connects TRBV28 to TRBJ1-5; the match to TRBD1 covers 8 bases. The CDR3 contains 16 residues. V was pared by 6 bases and J by 2 bases, with 9 bases of the junction left unmatched. In germline, CDR1 is MDHEN, CDR2 SYDVKM.

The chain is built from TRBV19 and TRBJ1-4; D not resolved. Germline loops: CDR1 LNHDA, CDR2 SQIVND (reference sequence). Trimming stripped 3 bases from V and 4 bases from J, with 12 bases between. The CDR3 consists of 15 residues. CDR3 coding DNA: TGTGCCAGTAGTATGGGGAACGGGGTTAATGAAAAACTGTTTTTT. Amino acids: CASSMGNGVNEKLFF.

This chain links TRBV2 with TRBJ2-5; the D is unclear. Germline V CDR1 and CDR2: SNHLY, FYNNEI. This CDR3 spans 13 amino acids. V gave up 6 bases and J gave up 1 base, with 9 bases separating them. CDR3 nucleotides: TGTGCCAGCAGCCAGGTTATCCAAGAGACCCAGTACTTC. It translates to CASSQVIQETQYF.

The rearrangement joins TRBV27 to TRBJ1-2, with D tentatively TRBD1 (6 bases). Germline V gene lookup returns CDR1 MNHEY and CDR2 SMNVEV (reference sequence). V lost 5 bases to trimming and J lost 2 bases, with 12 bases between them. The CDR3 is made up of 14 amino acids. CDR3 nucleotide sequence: TGTGCCAGCAGTAGCAGGGGCTCCAACTATGGCTACACCTTC. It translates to CASSSRGSNYGYTF.

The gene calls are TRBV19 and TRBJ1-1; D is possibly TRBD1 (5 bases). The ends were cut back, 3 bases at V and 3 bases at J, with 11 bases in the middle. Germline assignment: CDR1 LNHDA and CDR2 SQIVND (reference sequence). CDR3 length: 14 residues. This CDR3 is CASSMPGGDTEAFF. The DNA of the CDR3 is TGTGCCAGTAGTATGCCGGGGGGGGACACTGAAGCTTTCTTT.

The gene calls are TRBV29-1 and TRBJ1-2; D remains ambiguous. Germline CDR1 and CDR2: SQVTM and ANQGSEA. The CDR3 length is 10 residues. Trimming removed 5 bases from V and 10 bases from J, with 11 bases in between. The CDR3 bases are TGCAGCGTTAAGTCCAGCTACTACACCTTC. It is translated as CSVKSSYYTF.

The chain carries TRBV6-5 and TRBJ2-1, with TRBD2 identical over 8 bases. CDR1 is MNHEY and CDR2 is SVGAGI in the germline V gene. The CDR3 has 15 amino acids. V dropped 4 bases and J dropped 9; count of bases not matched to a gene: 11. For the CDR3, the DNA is TGTGCCAGCAGTTTCTCCTCTGGACTAGCCGGTGAGCAGTTCTTC. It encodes CASSFSSGLAGEQFF.

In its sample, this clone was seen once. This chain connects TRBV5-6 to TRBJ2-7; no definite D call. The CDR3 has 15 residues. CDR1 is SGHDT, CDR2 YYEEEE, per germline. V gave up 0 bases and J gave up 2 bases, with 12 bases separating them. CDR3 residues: CASSLAARVAYEQYF. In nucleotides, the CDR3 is TGTGCCAGCAGCTTGGCCGCCCGGGTAGCCTACGAGCAGTACTTC.